The 21 T cell receptor beta chains below come from one sample, sequenced in a study of blood T cell repertoires in COVID-19. TCRdb's table, derived via immunoSEQ multiplex PCR, lists solely in-frame clones and lacks some. The sample shows about 44,000 clones, less than 85% of them seen only once. Source material: peripheral blood. These receptors were collected from a woman between 65 and 79 years old with acute or convalescent COVID-19.

The gene calls are TRBV28 and TRBJ2-7; 10 nucleotides line up with TRBD1. The CDR3 extends over 15 amino acids. The V gene's germline CDR1 is MDHEN and CDR2 SYDVKM. Trimming at V came to 1 base and at J to 6 bases, leaving 6 bases not matched to a gene. DNA of the CDR3: TGTGCCAGCAGTTTATATTGGACAGGGGGAACCGAGCAGTACTTC. It encodes CASSLYWTGGTEQYF.

The chain carries TRBV7-3 and TRBJ2-3; 8 bases are a match to TRBD2. CDR1 and CDR2 from the germline V gene are SGHTA and FQGTGA. The CDR3 covers 15 residues. V was pared by 8 bases and J by 8 bases, with 15 bases of the junction left unmatched. The CDR3 region has the DNA TGTGCCAGCTCAGGTTTAGCGGGACTCAGCGGTACGCAGTATTTT. Its translation: CASSGLAGLSGTQYF. The whole variable domain, filled in from reference TRBV7-3 and TRBJ2-3, reads GAGVSQTPSNKVTEKGKYVELRCDPISGHTALYWYRQSLGQGPEFLIYFQGTGAADDSGLPNDRFFAVRPEGSVSTLKIQRTERGDSAVYLCASSGLAGLSGTQYFGPGTRLTVL.

The gene calls are TRBV7-2 and TRBJ2-5; 12 bases are a match to TRBD2. The ends lost 3 bases at V and 2 bases at J; junction bases unmatched: 7. Germline loops: CDR1 SGHTA, CDR2 FQGNSA. CDR3 length: 17 residues. The CDR3 DNA follows: TGTGCCAGCAGCTTCGACCGACTAGCGGGAGCTCAAGAGACCCAGTACTTC. It is translated as CASSFDRLAGAQETQYF.

The CDR3 is CASSLDGRAFNEQFF. CDR3 DNA sequence: TGTGCCAGCAGTCTAGACGGGAGGGCCTTCAATGAGCAGTTCTTC. This rearrangement joins TRBV7-9 to TRBJ2-1; 8 bases align to TRBD2. In germline, CDR1 is SEHNR, CDR2 FQNEAQ (reference sequence). The trim removed 6 bases at V and 6 bases at J, leaving 10 bases unmatched. The CDR3 totals 15 residues.

V usage is TRBV2 and J usage is TRBJ1-4, with 11 bases lining up with TRBD1. V was clipped by 6 bases and J by 8 bases; unmatched bases: 8. This CDR3 is built from 15 residues. Germline-derived CDR1 and CDR2 are SNHLY and FYNNEI. CDR3 in amino acids: CASSWTGGRGEKLFF. The CDR3 nucleotides read TGTGCCAGCAGCTGGACAGGGGGCCGAGGGGAAAAACTGTTTTTT.

The chain links TRBV19 to TRBJ1-1; the match to TRBD1 covers 10 bases. Germline loops: CDR1 LNHDA, CDR2 SQIVND (reference sequence). Trimming took 5 bases from V and 7 from J; bases not matched to a gene: 4. The CDR3 contains 13 residues. The CDR3 region is CASSVGTGVEAFF. CDR3 DNA sequence: TGTGCCAGTAGTGTTGGGACAGGGGTTGAAGCTTTCTTT.

The chain joins TRBV9 to TRBJ2-7; 12 bases are a match to TRBD2. Trimming took 4 bases from V and 4 from J; bases not matched to a gene: 9. The CDR3 contains 16 residues. Germline CDR1 and CDR2: SGDLS and YYNGEE. Here the CDR3 DNA reads TGTGCCAGCAGCCCCCTAGCGGGAGGGCCTTTTTACGAGCAGTACTTC. Its translation is CASSPLAGGPFYEQYF. Full variable domain (outside the CDR3, taken from reference TRBV9 and TRBJ2-7): DSGVTQTPKHLITATGQRVTLRCSPRSGDLSVYWYQQSLDQGLQFLIQYYNGEERAKGNILERFSAQQFPDLHSELNLSSLELGDSALYFCASSPLAGGPFYEQYFGPGTRLTVT.

The chain joins TRBV7-8 to TRBJ1-5; the match to TRBD1 covers 10 bases. This CDR3 region has 15 residues. The V and J ends lost 1 base and 5 bases, in that order; junction bases with no gene match: 2. CDR1 and CDR2 (germline): SGHVS, FQNEAQ. This CDR3 is CASSLGTGGYQPQHF. The DNA of the CDR3 is TGTGCCAGCAGCTTAGGGACAGGGGGTTATCAGCCCCAGCATTTT.

The rearrangement links TRBV27 to TRBJ2-7; the match to TRBD1 covers 9 bases. The CDR3 is 15 residues long. Trimming cost V 2 bases and J 3 bases; bases outside gene matches: 5. Germline assignment: CDR1 MNHEY and CDR2 SMNVEV (reference sequence). The CDR3 spells CASSLQDRGFYEQYF. CDR3 bases: TGTGCCAGCAGTTTACAGGACAGGGGATTCTACGAGCAGTACTTC.

The J gene is TRBJ2-2, the V gene TRBV19; D unclear. Deletions cut 5 bases from V and 1 base from J, with 8 bases between. CDR3 length equals 14 residues. Germline V gene data show CDR1 as LNHDA and CDR2 as SQIVND (reference sequence). CDR3 nucleotides: TGTGCCAGTAGTCCAAACAGGAACACCGGGGAGCTGTTTTTT. Its translation is CASSPNRNTGELFF.

The chain is built from TRBV12-3 or TRBV12-4 and TRBJ1-5; TRBD1 matches at 7 bases. V gave up 6 bases and J gave up 6 bases; unmatched junction bases: 5. The CDR3 covers 13 residues. This CDR3 reads CASSDRVSQPQHF. DNA of the CDR3: TGTGCCAGCAGCGACAGGGTGTCTCAGCCCCAGCATTTT.

The gene calls are TRBV24-1 and TRBJ1-2, with D possibly matching TRBD1 (5 bases). CDR1 is KGHDR and CDR2 is SFDVKD in the germline V gene. The length of the CDR3 is 14 residues. V lost 1 base and J lost 4, with 9 bases in between. The CDR3 reads CATSDFSRVYGYTF. Written as DNA, the CDR3 is TGTGCCACCAGTGATTTTAGCAGGGTCTATGGCTACACCTTC.

This clone was seen only once. The chain uses TRBV7-9 and TRBJ1-1, with 7 bases aligning to TRBD1. Trimming removed 0 bases from V and 1 base from J; junction bases left unmatched: 2. This CDR3 contains 15 residues. CDR1 is SEHNR and CDR2 is FQNEAQ in the germline V gene (reference sequence). The CDR3 spells CASSLAGGPNTEAFF. Here the CDR3 DNA reads TGTGCCAGCAGCTTAGCAGGGGGCCCGAACACTGAAGCTTTCTTT.

The CDR3 bases are TGTGCCATCTCCGGGGGGGACTTGGGAGGAAACACCATATATTTT. Translation: CAISGGDLGGNTIYF. The rearrangement links TRBV6-5 to TRBJ1-3; D is perhaps TRBD1 (5 bases). Between the trimmed V and J ends, which lost 10 bases and 4 bases, there was a span of 20 bases. This CDR3 spans 15 amino acids. Per the germline V gene, CDR1 is MNHEY and CDR2 is SVGAGI.

The genes are TRBV21-1 and TRBJ2-7; whether TRBD1, the table's D call, matches the DNA was not checked. TRBV21-1 is classified as a pseudogene. The CDR3 spans 15 residues. In DNA, the CDR3 is TGTGCCCCGGGGGACAGGGCCTGTACGCGCTACGAGCAGTACTTC. Translated, it gives CAPGDRACTRYEQYF.

This clone is a singleton in its sample. The rearrangement joins TRBV5-8 to TRBJ2-2, with D maybe TRBD1 (5 bases). This CDR3 spans 15 amino acids. Per germline, CDR1 SGHTS and CDR2 YDEGEE. Trimming left V 1 base short and J 4 bases short, with 11 bases between. This CDR3 reads CASSLLDRATGELFF. The CDR3 DNA reads TGTGCCAGCAGCTTGCTCGACAGAGCCACCGGGGAGCTGTTTTTT.

This clone was found once. The chain links TRBV6-5 to TRBJ2-3; possible D gene TRBD2, 6 bases. V was clipped by 7 bases and J by 2 bases, with 16 bases between them. Per the germline V gene, CDR1 is MNHEY and CDR2 is SVGAGI. The CDR3 is 15 residues long. In DNA form, the CDR3 reads TGTGCCAGCACCCCAGGACTAACCACCACAGATACGCAGTATTTT. Translating gives CASTPGLTTTDTQYF.

The chain recombines TRBV7-8 with TRBJ2-6; D not certain. Deletions cut 2 bases from V and 4 bases from J, with 6 bases between. Germline V lookup: CDR1 SGHVS, CDR2 FQNEAQ. The CDR3 is 14 amino acids. This CDR3 is CASSLNPGANVLTF. The DNA for the CDR3 is TGTGCCAGCAGCTTAAATCCAGGGGCCAACGTCCTGACTTTC.

The chain employs TRBV10-3 and TRBJ1-1; D may be TRBD1 (5 bases). In germline, CDR1 is ENHRY, CDR2 SYGVKD. V was shortened by 4 bases and J by 2 bases, with 8 bases between the two germline ends. The CDR3 is 13 residues long. For the CDR3, the DNA is TGTGCCATCAGTGGACAGAGCAACACTGAAGCTTTCTTT. This codes for CAISGQSNTEAFF.

With regard to this clone: At one boundary the junction diverges from the germline segment, which might be a read error. The rearrangement uses TRBV6-1 and TRBJ2-7; 7 bases are a match to TRBD1. Per the germline V gene, CDR1 is MNHNS and CDR2 is SASEGT. The length of the CDR3 is 18 residues. CDR3 loop: CASSQAAQRQGRKGEQYF. CDR3 nucleotide sequence: TGTGCCAGCAGTCAAGCGGCCCAGAGACAGGGTAGAAAAGGCGAGCAGTACTTC.

This chain links TRBV6-1 with TRBJ1-3; the D gene is possibly TRBD1 (6 bases). V was clipped by 3 bases and J by 1 base, with 13 bases between them. This CDR3 contains 16 residues. The V gene's germline CDR1 is MNHNS and CDR2 SASEGT. The CDR3 bases are TGTGCCAGCAGTGACCCGGGGGGCTGGTCTGGAAACACCATATATTTT. Residues: CASSDPGGWSGNTIYF.